The clone carrying this T cell receptor (beta chain) came up once. V gave up 0 bases and J gave up 8 bases, with 14 bases separating them. CDR1 is SGHRS and CDR2 is YFSETQ in the germline V gene. This CDR3 is built from 15 residues. TCRdb's table, derived via immunoSEQ multiplex PCR, lists solely in-frame clones and lacks some. The table lists 200,000 to 300,000 clones, about 89% of them singletons. The data originate from a study of blood T cell repertoires in COVID-19. Study summary: COVID-19 samples, acute and convalescent, were from the United States, Italy and Spain. The cDNA or gDNA used as material had been derived from T cells, B-cell-depleted T cells, or PBMCs.

The chain links TRBV5-1 to TRBJ1-4, with D perhaps matching TRBD1 (5 bases). This receptor was obtained from an older woman who had recovered from COVID-19. The sequenced sample was peripheral blood. CDR3 sequence: CASSLELGTEEKLFF. CDR3 nucleotides: TGCGCCAGCAGCTTGGAGTTAGGGACTGAAGAAAAACTGTTTTTT.